This TCR beta chain was obtained from a study of T cell responses to AZD1222 COVID-19 vaccine. General observations from the study: Spike-wide vaccine-associated CD4 TCRs dominated at 160-218 and 743-854.

Germline CDR1 is KGHSH and CDR2 is LQKENI. The germline V and J ends were trimmed by 0 bases and 4 bases, with 12 bases remaining between them. The CDR3 covers 15 residues. For this clone: Its antigen remains unknown.

Method: immunoSEQ multiplex PCR; TCRdb's copy keeps in-frame clones and lacks some. The data contain roughly 56,000 clones, 80% to 90% of them singletons. J is TRBJ1-2 and V is TRBV18; D perhaps matches TRBD1 (5 bases). This TCR derives from an adult in good health. Material: peripheral blood, obtained on day 0 of AZD1222 vaccination. CDR3 sequence (DNA): TGTGCCAGCTCACCACCGATCGGGGGTCTCTATGGCTACACCTTC. It codes for CASSPPIGGLYGYTF.